The sequence of this T cell receptor beta chain was determined in a study of T cells after yellow fever vaccination. Study context: SMART-Seq v4 Ultra Low Input prepared the low-cell-number fractions. Study findings and constraints: Although the secondary response was weaker, it peaked faster, at day 5 versus 15.

Using its own MiXCR run on the 5' RACE reads, TCRdb lists one record per CDR3 protein. The repertoire holds 170,000 or so distinct CDR3 sequences, with roughly 6.2% as singletons. This clonotype has a handful of counts. Its target is unknown. Germline lookup yields CDR1 SGHKS and CDR2 YYEKEE (reference sequence). The CDR3 is 15 residues long. Trimming took off 4 bases at V and 4 bases at J, with 15 bases between the two ends. Sequencing used CD4+ T cells sorted from PBMCs, obtained on the day of the first yellow fever vaccination. This chain connects TRBV5-5 to TRBJ1-3; D unclear. The receptor comes from a man in his late teens or twenties who received the YFV17D yellow fever vaccine. CDR3 in DNA: TGTGCCAGCAGCACGGACGGGAACTTCGGAAACACCATATATTTT. This gives the protein CASSTDGNFGNTIYF.